The 27 T cell receptor beta chains presented below share a single source sample, sequenced in a study of blood T cell repertoires in COVID-19 (dated by TCRdb to 2018 to 2020). The library was made by the immunoSEQ multiplex PCR assay. The clones in this table, taken by TCRdb from immuneACCESS, are in-frame only. Not every clone is retained; where verified, under half of the shortfall comes from an unresolved V gene, and the cause of the rest is unknown. In all, the sample holds about 51,000 clones, and approximately 86% of those were seen once. The ten top clones hold around 1.2% of the sample. The sample was peripheral blood. The receptors come from a man aged 55 to 70 with acute or convalescent COVID-19.

The chain is built from TRBV19 and TRBJ2-3; D perhaps matches TRBD1 (6 bases). The V end was cut by 1 base, the J end by 6 bases, with 14 bases between. Germline V gene sequence: CDR1 LNHDA, CDR2 SQIVND (reference sequence). There are 15 residues in the CDR3. CDR3 loop: CASSIVARGWDTQYF. As DNA, the CDR3 is TGTGCCAGTAGTATAGTGGCCAGGGGTTGGGATACGCAGTATTTT.

This clone showed up just a few times. V usage is TRBV5-1 and J usage is TRBJ2-3; TRBD1 agrees at 7 bases. In germline, CDR1 is SGHRS, CDR2 YFSETQ. This CDR3 has 16 amino acids. V shed 0 bases, J shed 0 bases, and the junction held 4 bases outside the gene matches. This CDR3 reads CASSLEGASSTDTQYF. The CDR3 nucleotides are TGCGCCAGCAGCTTGGAGGGGGCTTCTAGCACAGATACGCAGTATTTT.

V is TRBV18 and J is TRBJ2-7; 7 bases match TRBD2. Trimming cost V 6 bases and J 5 bases; bases outside gene matches: 7. From germline, CDR1 is KGHSH and CDR2 LQKENI. This CDR3 spans 13 amino acids. The CDR3 DNA sequence: TGTGCCAGCTCGATCCCGGGAGGCGACGAGCAGTACTTC. This gives the protein CASSIPGGDEQYF.

J is TRBJ2-1 and V is TRBV11-3; the D gene is possibly TRBD1 (6 bases). The germline CDR1 and CDR2 sequences are SGHNT and YENEEA. V was shortened by 5 bases and J by 15 bases, with 32 bases between the two germline ends. The CDR3 extends over 17 amino acids. The CDR3 DNA reads TGTGCCAGCAGCACGGACCCCCCCATCCCCCAGACAGGATCTGGGTTCTTC. This sequence encodes CASSTDPPIPQTGSGFF.

The table lists this clone with a few counts. The rearrangement uses TRBV6-4 and TRBJ2-1, with 10 bases identical to TRBD2. This CDR3 has 14 amino acids. After removal of 4 bases from V and 7 bases from J, the junction contained 4 bases not matched to a gene. Looked up from germline, CDR1 is MRHNA and CDR2 is SNTAGT. CDR3 amino acids: CASSAASGSNEQFF. CDR3 DNA: TGTGCCAGCAGTGCCGCTAGCGGGAGTAATGAGCAGTTCTTC.

The rearrangement links TRBV27 to TRBJ2-5; 15 nucleotides agree with TRBD2. CDR1 MNHEY and CDR2 SMNVEV come from the germline V gene (reference sequence). This CDR3 spans 17 amino acids. The V gene end was trimmed by 5 bases and the J gene end by 1 base; junction bases not matched to a gene: 5. Written as DNA, the CDR3 is TGTGCCAGCAGTCGTAGGACTAGCGGGAGGGTCCAAGAGACCCAGTACTTC. Its translation is CASSRRTSGRVQETQYF.

This chain joins TRBV2 and TRBJ1-6; a weak D match, TRBD1 (5 bases). The CDR3 is 16 amino acids. The V end lost 6 bases, the J end lost 2 bases, and 14 bases lay between the germline ends. Germline values: CDR1 SNHLY, CDR2 FYNNEI. CDR3 protein: CASRAPGLAYNSPLHF. The DNA of the CDR3 is TGTGCCAGCAGGGCGCCAGGGTTGGCCTATAATTCACCCCTCCACTTT.

This clone was counted a single time. The CDR3 nucleotides read TGTGCCAGCAGTTTAACAGGGGACTATGGCTACACCTTC. Translating gives CASSLTGDYGYTF. The chain employs TRBV12-3 or TRBV12-4 and TRBJ1-2; the match to TRBD1 covers 7 bases. There are 13 residues in the CDR3. Trimming took 2 bases from V and 3 from J; bases not matched to a gene: 0.

This clone has just one count. V and J are TRBV28 and TRBJ2-5; no reliable D call. There are 13 residues in the CDR3. Germline CDR1 reads MDHEN; CDR2 reads SYDVKM. The V end lost 3 bases, the J end lost 5 bases, and 10 bases lay between the germline ends. The CDR3 loop is CASSLNSPETQYF. The CDR3 nucleotides are TGTGCCAGCAGTTTGAATAGCCCCGAGACCCAGTACTTC.

The V and J genes are TRBV5-1 and TRBJ1-2; possibly TRBD1 for D (6 bases). CDR1 SGHRS and CDR2 YFSETQ come from the germline V gene. The CDR3 covers 16 residues. With 3 bases removed from V and 8 bases from J, the gap between germline ends came to 23 bases. CDR3 bases: TGCGCCAGCAGCTCCGAACCTGGTCCGGGGGGCAGCGGCTACACCTTC. Translation: CASSSEPGPGGSGYTF.

This sequence joins TRBV18 and TRBJ2-7; possibly TRBD1 for D (5 bases). Trimming stripped 2 bases from V and 2 bases from J, with 10 bases between. The CDR3 runs to 14 residues. CDR1 is KGHSH and CDR2 is LQKENI in the germline V gene. The CDR3, as DNA: TGTGCCAGCTCACCAAGGGGCCAGACCTACGAGCAGTACTTC. Amino acid sequence: CASSPRGQTYEQYF.

V is TRBV2 and J is TRBJ2-3, with D perhaps matching TRBD2 (5 bases). Germline values: CDR1 SNHLY, CDR2 FYNNEI. Trimming took off 6 bases at V and 8 bases at J, with 9 bases between the two ends. This CDR3 is 11 amino acids long. CDR3 in amino acids: CASREARTQYF. The CDR3 DNA sequence: TGTGCCAGCAGGGAGGCGCGTACGCAGTATTTT.

This chain uses TRBV7-6 with TRBJ2-3, with D possibly TRBD2 on 5 matching bases. V lost 2 bases, J lost 0 bases, and 15 bases lay in between. Germline CDR1 is SGHVS and CDR2 is FNYEAQ. The CDR3 runs to 17 residues. CDR3 in DNA: TGTGCCAGCAGCTTATTACCCGGGGTTCCTAGCACAGATACGCAGTATTTT. Amino acid sequence: CASSLLPGVPSTDTQYF.

The chain combines TRBV5-4 with TRBJ2-1, with D unresolved. This CDR3 comprises 14 residues. In germline, CDR1 is SGHNT, CDR2 YYREEE (reference sequence). V was shortened by 9 bases and J by 6 bases, with 19 bases between the two germline ends. In DNA, the CDR3 is TGTGCCACCCTTCCGCGGCCCGAGATCAATGAGCAGTTCTTC. Amino acids: CATLPRPEINEQFF. Full variable domain (outside the CDR3, taken from reference TRBV5-4 and TRBJ2-1): ETGVTQSPTHLIKTRGQQVTLRCSSQSGHNTVSWYQQALGQGPQFIFQYYREEENGRGNFPPRFSGLQFPNYSSELNVNALELDDSALYLCATLPRPEINEQFFGPGTRLTVL.

This chain links TRBV11-2 with TRBJ1-1; 7 nucleotides align to TRBD1. Trimming removed 4 bases from V and 5 bases from J; junction bases left unmatched: 7. The CDR3 length is 14 residues. The germline V gene has CDR1 SGHAT and CDR2 FQNNGV. The chain's CDR3 is CASSSGNRGTEAFF. CDR3 in DNA: TGTGCCAGCAGCTCCGGGAACAGGGGAACTGAAGCTTTCTTT.

This clone came up a few times. This sequence joins TRBV7-8 and TRBJ1-1; the match to TRBD1 covers 9 bases. The CDR3 spans 16 residues. The ends lost 5 bases at V and 0 bases at J; junction bases unmatched: 7. Germline V gene sequence: CDR1 SGHVS, CDR2 FQNEAQ. The CDR3 DNA reads as TGTGCCAGCAGCCAAACAGGGGGCTATATGAACACTGAAGCTTTCTTT. Its translation: CASSQTGGYMNTEAFF.

The chain recombines TRBV6-2 or TRBV6-3 with TRBJ1-5; TRBD1 matches 7 bases. J was trimmed by 8 bases and V by 2 bases; bases with no gene match: 6. There are 14 residues in the CDR3. Germline assignment: CDR1 MNHEY and CDR2 SVGEGT. The CDR3 region has the DNA TGTGCCAGCAGTTACGGGACAGCCGTGGAGCCCCAGCATTTT. Its translation is CASSYGTAVEPQHF.

The chain has TRBV6-1 and TRBJ2-7, with 9 bases fitting TRBD1. CDR3 length: 16 amino acids. CDR1 MNHNS and CDR2 SASEGT come from the germline V gene. Unmatched junction bases numbered 12, after V lost 4 bases and J lost 5 bases. The CDR3: CASSGHIGQGSDEQYF. CDR3 in DNA: TGTGCCAGCAGTGGCCACATTGGACAGGGGAGCGACGAGCAGTACTTC.

The table lists this clone with a count of one. The V call is TRBV5-1, the J call TRBJ2-7, with TRBD1 identical over 10 bases. This CDR3 is 15 amino acids long. V trimming: 5 bases; J trimming: 1 base; junction bases outside the gene matches: 6. The germline gives CDR1 SGHRS, CDR2 YFSETQ. In nucleotides, the CDR3 is TGCGCCAGCAGGAGAGGACAGGGGGGGTCCTACGAGCAGTACTTC. Translated, it gives CASRRGQGGSYEQYF.

In its sample, this clone was seen a few times. The chain carries TRBV7-9 and TRBJ1-2; D unresolved. Trimming shortened V by 1 base and J by 2 bases, and 11 bases separated the two germline ends. This CDR3 spans 15 amino acids. Germline V CDR1 and CDR2: SEHNR, FQNEAQ (reference sequence). The CDR3 loop reads CASSLGFRENYGYTF. In DNA, the CDR3 is TGTGCCAGCAGCTTAGGGTTTCGCGAGAACTATGGCTACACCTTC.

J is TRBJ1-3 and V is TRBV28; 8 nucleotides line up with TRBD1. The CDR3 is 14 amino acids. Germline trimming cut 9 bases from V and 0 bases from J; bases unmatched to any gene: 4. Germline assignment: CDR1 MDHEN and CDR2 SYDVKM. The CDR3 sequence: CASLGTGSGNTIYF. The CDR3, as DNA: TGTGCCAGTTTGGGGACAGGCTCTGGAAACACCATATATTTT. The full variable domain, its missing parts supplied by reference TRBV28 and TRBJ1-3, is DVKVTQSSRYLVKRTGEKVFLECVQDMDHENMFWYRQDPGLGLRLIYFSYDVKMKEKGDIPEGYSVSREKKERFSLILESASTNQTSMYLCASLGTGSGNTIYFGEGSWLTVV.

This clone has a handful of counts. This chain links TRBV5-1 with TRBJ2-1, with a tentative D call TRBD1 (6 bases). The V end was cut by 0 bases, the J end by 4 bases, with 14 bases between. The CDR3 totals 16 residues. CDR1 and CDR2 from the germline V gene are SGHRS and YFSETQ. The CDR3 spells CASSLGSAGQYNEQFF. CDR3 nucleotide sequence: TGCGCCAGCAGCTTGGGTTCTGCCGGACAGTACAATGAGCAGTTCTTC.

The chain employs TRBV5-1 and TRBJ2-7, with 7 bases matching TRBD1. In germline, CDR1 is SGHRS, CDR2 YFSETQ. After removal of 4 bases from V and 0 bases from J, the junction contained 13 bases not matched to a gene. This CDR3 has 17 residues. The CDR3 nucleotides are TGCGCCAGCAGCGGTCGACAGGGCCCAATAAGCTCCTACGAGCAGTACTTC. Translated: CASSGRQGPISSYEQYF. The whole variable domain, filled in from reference TRBV5-1 and TRBJ2-7, reads KAGVTQTPRYLIKTRGQQVTLSCSPISGHRSVSWYQQTPGQGLQFLFEYFSETQRNKGNFPGRFSGRQFSNSRSEMNVSTLELGDSALYLCASSGRQGPISSYEQYFGPGTRLTVT.

The chain carries TRBV29-1 and TRBJ2-2; TRBD1 is a possible D gene (5 bases). V was shortened by 3 bases and J by 1 base, with 9 bases between the two germline ends. This CDR3 region has 14 residues. CDR1 and CDR2 (germline): SQVTM, ANQGSEA. In DNA, the CDR3 is TGCAGCGTTGAGAGGCAGGGGAACACCGGGGAGCTGTTTTTT. Encoded protein: CSVERQGNTGELFF.

The chain uses TRBV28 and TRBJ2-3, with 7 positions matching TRBD1. The ends lost 1 base at V and 9 bases at J; junction bases unmatched: 10. The length of the CDR3 is 15 residues. Germline V gene lookup returns CDR1 MDHEN and CDR2 SYDVKM. In nucleotides, the CDR3 is TGTGCCAGCAGTTTATCTCCAACAGGGGATCGAACGCAGTATTTT. Translating gives CASSLSPTGDRTQYF.

The chain carries TRBV18 and TRBJ2-3; D is perhaps TRBD1 (6 bases). Germline CDR1 KGHSH, CDR2 LQKENI. CDR3 length: 17 amino acids. V dropped 0 bases and J dropped 2 bases, with 15 bases sitting between them. CDR3 amino acids: CASSPPNLGHTTDTQYF. In DNA form, the CDR3 reads TGTGCCAGCTCACCACCGAATTTGGGACACACCACAGATACGCAGTATTTT.

The chain carries TRBV9 and TRBJ2-1; 15 bases match TRBD2. CDR3 length: 16 amino acids. The V gene's germline CDR1 is SGDLS and CDR2 YYNGEE. With V trimmed by 0 bases and J by 8 bases, 3 bases remained unmatched. CDR3 region: CASSVGTSGRVDEQFF. The DNA for the CDR3 is TGTGCCAGCAGCGTAGGGACTAGCGGGAGGGTCGATGAGCAGTTCTTC.